This entry features one TCR beta chain sequence. Its antigen is as yet unknown. A second PCR of about 7 to 12 cycles used a sample-barcoded 5' primer and a J-beta primer mix. Every sample produced at least 2.5 million CDR3-containing paired-end reads. MiXCR, applied by TCRdb to the 5' RACE reads, yields one record per CDR3 protein. The sample holds about 1.8 million distinct CDR3 sequences, 49% seen once. The source of the sample is a study of blood T cells in healthy people across ages. Regarding the study as a whole: Diversity of TCR beta correlated strongly with naive T cell percentage.

The CDR3 totals 14 residues. Trimming at V came to 2 bases and at J to 6 bases, leaving 5 bases not matched to a gene. Germline V gene lookup returns CDR1 SGHVS and CDR2 FQNEAQ. It was about 10 milliliters of peripheral blood that were drawn from each donor. Sequencing was done on a sample of blood. The chain links TRBV7-8 to TRBJ2-7, with TRBD2 identical over 9 bases. The TCR sequence derives from a woman aged 40 to 50 in good health. As DNA, the CDR3 is TGTGCCAGCAGCTTAATAGCGGGGGTTGGCGAGCAGTACTTC. Its translation: CASSLIAGVGEQYF.